The T cell receptor (beta chain) under discussion was sequenced for a study of shared clonotypes between healthy human individuals. Study-wide findings and caveats: The study generally estimated greater richness for naive than memory subsets.

The data were produced by immunoSEQ multiplex PCR, yet TCRdb's version contains in-frame clones alone and is incomplete. This sample has 950,000 to 1,100,000 clones, with about 75% found just once. Looked up from germline, CDR1 is SGHRS and CDR2 is YFSETQ. This CDR3 region has 16 residues. Trimming took 4 bases from V and 2 from J; bases not matched to a gene: 8. As concerns this clone: Its antigen is currently unknown.

The gene calls are TRBV5-1 and TRBJ2-2, with 7 bases matching TRBD1. This receptor was obtained from a man aged 18 to 29 in good health. Source material: memory CD4+ T cells sorted from blood. Described subset: CD45RA-negative fraction. The CDR3 loop reads CASSMGQLKNTGELFF. CDR3 sequence (DNA): TGCGCCAGCAGCATGGGACAGCTAAAAAACACCGGGGAGCTGTTTTTT.